A single T cell receptor beta chain is shown here with its context. Its matching antigen is unknown. These data come from a study of shared clonotypes between healthy human individuals. Overall study findings and caveats: Among a few donors, approximately 4.6% of naive CD4 clonotypes were found in common. Researchers sampled blood only, noting tissue repertoires likely differ.

Authors' methods: As immunoSEQ supplied junction-only sequences (without quality scores), filtering differed. Only in-frame clones appear in the TCRdb table, and some are missing; sequencing was by immunoSEQ multiplex PCR. V, J and clone size are those of that table, while D and trimming were read from the DNA. The sample records around 1 million clones, over 75% being singletons. The V end was cut by 4 bases, the J end by 10 bases, with 19 bases between. Germline V gives CDR1 WSHSY, CDR2 SAAADI. The CDR3 runs 14 residues. A CD45RA-negative memory subset and a CD45RA+ naive subset were separated from the CD4+ cells.

The sequenced sample was memory CD4+ T cells sorted from blood. Subset of the sample: CD45RA-negative fraction. This chain uses TRBV10-2 with TRBJ1-2; D not certain. The origin of this receptor is a man aged 18 to 30 in good health. CDR3 in DNA: TGCGCCAGCAGTGCTGTGGATCCTCTGCTATCCTACACCTTC. It yields the protein CASSAVDPLLSYTF.